This T cell receptor beta chain was sequenced in a study of blood T cell repertoires in COVID-19. CDR1 is SGHAT, CDR2 FQNNGV, per germline. J was trimmed by 2 bases and V by 3 bases; bases with no gene match: 3. The CDR3 covers 14 residues. Data came from immunoSEQ multiplex PCR; TCRdb stores just in-frame clones and leaves some out. The data show 150,000 to 170,000 clones, with nearly 80% seen just once and under 2% held by the top ten. The chain combines TRBV11-2 with TRBJ2-7, with TRBD1 matching 8 bases. The TCR sequence derives from a man of 80 years or more with acute or convalescent COVID-19. The source material was peripheral blood. The CDR3 here is CASSFGTGPYEQYV. The CDR3, as DNA: TGTGCCAGCAGCTTTGGGACAGGTCCCTACGAGCAGTACGTC.